A selection of T cell receptor beta chains follows, all from one sample in a study of blood T cell repertoires in COVID-19. Sequencing was performed with immunoSEQ multiplex PCR; in TCRdb, only in-frame clones are kept and a portion is missing. The sample holds approximately 130,000 clones, around 77% seen once. The sample was peripheral blood. The receptor set was obtained from a human donor in a cohort sampled during active COVID-19. The conserved cysteine and the conserved F or W are not part of the CDR3 here. Each record gives: V gene, clone size, J gene, CDR3 protein. Size is stated for part of the rows, as once, few or many counts, or as a class when the clone is expanded.

V gene: TRBV19
clone size: .
J gene: TRBJ1-1
CDR3 protein: ASSSGTGGDVEAF

V gene: TRBV5-6
clone size: .
J gene: TRBJ2-7
CDR3 protein: ASSLAVTRHYEQY

V gene: TRBV11-3
clone size: .
J gene: TRBJ2-3
CDR3 protein: ASSAPGTQY

V gene: TRBV25-1
clone size: .
J gene: TRBJ2-6
CDR3 protein: ASSSRTTSSGANVLT

V gene: TRBV28
clone size: .
J gene: TRBJ2-7
CDR3 protein: ASSLSRTGRYEQY

V gene: TRBV4-1
clone size: few
J gene: TRBJ2-7
CDR3 protein: ASSPTGSYEQY

V gene: TRBV9
clone size: .
J gene: TRBJ1-1
CDR3 protein: ASSVNAGGNTEAF

V gene: TRBV11-2
clone size: .
J gene: TRBJ1-4
CDR3 protein: ASSLRAPGQFNEKLF

V gene: TRBV5-1
clone size: .
J gene: TRBJ2-7
CDR3 protein: ASSSMTSGYEQY

V gene: TRBV6-6
clone size: .
J gene: TRBJ2-4
CDR3 protein: ASSASLLAKNIQY

V gene: TRBV19
clone size: .
J gene: TRBJ1-5
CDR3 protein: ASSMPSGGRTSNQPQH

V gene: TRBV9
clone size: .
J gene: TRBJ2-5
CDR3 protein: ASSGRGGETQY

V gene: TRBV19
clone size: .
J gene: TRBJ1-3
CDR3 protein: ASIRQGSGNTIY

V gene: TRBV2
clone size: few
J gene: TRBJ1-3
CDR3 protein: ASSEWSGNTIY

V gene: TRBV7-8
clone size: .
J gene: TRBJ1-4
CDR3 protein: ASSPRRTNEKLF

V gene: TRBV7-2
clone size: .
J gene: TRBJ2-2
CDR3 protein: ASSLVAGGAGELF

V gene: TRBV10-3
clone size: .
J gene: TRBJ2-1
CDR3 protein: AISPATGTSGSGSYNEQF

V gene: TRBV28
clone size: .
J gene: TRBJ1-2
CDR3 protein: ASSTLTGSYT

V gene: TRBV18
clone size: .
J gene: TRBJ1-2
CDR3 protein: ASYRQGDYGYT

V gene: TRBV5-1
clone size: .
J gene: TRBJ1-4
CDR3 protein: ASSLSRGGVEEKLF

V gene: TRBV2
clone size: once
J gene: TRBJ1-1
CDR3 protein: ASSERAGVPNTEAF

V gene: TRBV6-5
clone size: .
J gene: TRBJ2-4
CDR3 protein: ASSYAPRGGNIQY